The source of this T cell receptor beta chain is a study of T cells expressing NK-cell markers. TCRdb re-called the 5' RACE reads and catalogs CDR3 proteins one per entry, DNA excluded. Here the sample table reports tens of thousands of distinct CDR3 sequences. The germline gives CDR1 SEHNR, CDR2 FQNEAQ (reference sequence). The CDR3 is made up of 14 amino acids. This rearrangement joins TRBV7-9 to TRBJ2-5; TCRdb designates TRBD1, a call that cannot be tested without DNA. Sequencing input: blood T cells: a sorted CD56 or NKG2C T cell subset, CD4+ or CD8+ T cells, or bulk PBMC T cells (not recorded which). The clonotype originates from a woman between 18 and 75 years old in good health. CDR3 protein: CASSIVTGQETQYF.